The clone carrying this T cell receptor beta chain was seen at least ten times. Its antigen is as yet unknown. The CDR3 runs 19 residues. CDR1 is SGHTA, CDR2 FQGNSA, per germline. V lost 1 base and J lost 4, with 25 bases in between. These data belong to a study of blood T cells in healthy people across ages. Study findings and constraints: Nothing was known about donor CMV status, and this possibly confounded expanded clonotype changes. Conclusively comparing naive with antigen-experienced cells was impossible with unsorted PBMCs.

A second 7 to 11 cycle PCR used barcoded and J-beta primers. The template-switch adaptor was a 5' adaptor with 12 random nucleotides. It tagged each cDNA molecule. Samples each returned at least 3 million CDR3-containing paired-end reads. MiXCR, applied by TCRdb to the 5' RACE reads, yields one record per CDR3 protein. The top ten clones hold 15% to 17% of a sample with hundreds of thousands of distinct CDR3 sequences, roughly 32% of them seen once. The source is a woman over 75 in good health. V usage is TRBV7-2 and J usage is TRBJ1-1, with D possibly being TRBD1 (5 bases). The sample consisted of blood. Written as DNA, the CDR3 is TGTGCCAGCAGCTTAGGCCGGGGAACGGGACCGTATCCTCGCACTGAAGCTTTCTTT. Its protein is CASSLGRGTGPYPRTEAFF.